A selection of T cell receptor beta chains follows, all from one sample in a study of cytomegalovirus exposure and HLA in healthy donors. Using immunoSEQ multiplex PCR, the repertoire was profiled, and TCRdb retains in-frame clones only, with some absent. The sample consists of roughly 180,000 clones, 60% to 85% of them appearing once. The specimen sequenced was PBMCs. The receptors were sampled from a male donor in good health and CMV-seronegative. CDR3s include the opening cysteine and the closing phenylalanine or tryptophan. D genes are given only for firm matches. For some rows the clone size is stated as once, few or many, or as a class when expanded; others skip it.

J: TRBJ1-2
V: TRBV18
size: -
D: -
CDR3: CASSPRQRQGGYTF
DNA: TGTGCCAGCTCACCCCGACAGCGACAAGGTGGCTACACCTTC

J: TRBJ2-1
V: TRBV2
size: -
D: TRBD1
CDR3: CASSARTGGEEQFF
DNA: TGTGCCAGCAGTGCTAGGACAGGGGGCGAGGAGCAGTTCTTC

J: TRBJ1-6
V: TRBV5-4
size: few
D: -
CDR3: CASSAGQTYNSPLHF
DNA: TGTGCCAGCAGCGCAGGACAGACTTATAATTCACCCCTCCACTTT

J: TRBJ1-1
V: TRBV19
size: -
D: TRBD1
CDR3: CASVDRGRDTEAFF
DNA: TGTGCCAGCGTGGACAGGGGAAGGGACACTGAAGCTTTCTTT

J: TRBJ2-1
V: TRBV19
size: -
D: TRBD2
CDR3: CASSIVPGLATYSSYNEQFF
DNA: TGTGCCAGTAGTATAGTTCCGGGACTAGCGACCTACTCCTCCTACAATGAGCAGTTCTTC

J: TRBJ1-5
V: TRBV4-1
size: -
D: -
CDR3: CASSLSTGSNQPQHF
DNA: TGCGCCAGCAGCCTGTCCACGGGTAGCAATCAGCCCCAGCATTTT

J: TRBJ2-5
V: TRBV30
size: -
D: -
CDR3: CAWTRERTETQYF
DNA: TGTGCCTGGACCAGGGAACGAACCGAGACCCAGTACTTC

J: TRBJ2-1
V: TRBV30
size: -
D: TRBD2
CDR3: CAWHGGASNEQFF
DNA: TGTGCCTGGCACGGGGGGGCCAGTAATGAGCAGTTCTTC

J: TRBJ2-1
V: TRBV6-6
size: -
D: -
CDR3: CASKEGPNEQFF
DNA: TGTGCCAGCAAGGAGGGCCCCAATGAGCAGTTCTTC

J: TRBJ2-6
V: TRBV28
size: -
D: -
CDR3: CASHRGGGANVLTF
DNA: TGTGCCAGCCACAGGGGAGGTGGGGCCAACGTCCTGACTTTC

J: TRBJ2-1
V: TRBV7-6
size: few
D: -
CDR3: CASSPDTSRNEQFF
DNA: TGTGCCAGCAGCCCCGACACGTCTCGTAATGAGCAGTTCTTC

J: TRBJ2-7
V: TRBV6-5
size: few
D: TRBD1
CDR3: CASSNRGSHYEQYF
DNA: TGTGCCAGCAGCAACAGGGGGAGCCACTACGAGCAGTACTTC

J: TRBJ2-7
V: TRBV27
size: -
D: TRBD2
CDR3: CASKTPGGAYEQYF
DNA: TGTGCCAGCAAAACGCCGGGGGGGGCTTACGAGCAGTACTTC

J: TRBJ1-6
V: TRBV6-5
size: -
D: TRBD1
CDR3: CASSYRGPNSPLHF
DNA: TGTGCCAGCAGTTACAGGGGGCCGAATTCACCCCTCCACTTT

J: TRBJ2-1
V: TRBV13
size: -
D: TRBD1
CDR3: CASSPSPGQSSYNEQFF
DNA: TGTGCCAGCAGCCCCTCACCGGGACAGAGCTCCTACAATGAGCAGTTCTTC

J: TRBJ2-1
V: TRBV7-9
size: few
D: TRBD2
CDR3: CSSSLVGGGFNEQFF
DNA: TGTTCCAGCAGCTTAGTCGGCGGGGGTTTCAATGAGCAGTTCTTC

J: TRBJ2-1
V: TRBV28
size: once
D: TRBD2
CDR3: CASSSGLAISYNEQFF
DNA: TGTGCCAGCAGTTCGGGACTAGCGATCTCCTACAATGAGCAGTTCTTC

J: TRBJ2-1
V: TRBV28
size: -
D: TRBD1
CDR3: CASSPHRGWFYNEQFF
DNA: TGTGCCAGCAGTCCCCACAGGGGGTGGTTTTACAATGAGCAGTTCTTC